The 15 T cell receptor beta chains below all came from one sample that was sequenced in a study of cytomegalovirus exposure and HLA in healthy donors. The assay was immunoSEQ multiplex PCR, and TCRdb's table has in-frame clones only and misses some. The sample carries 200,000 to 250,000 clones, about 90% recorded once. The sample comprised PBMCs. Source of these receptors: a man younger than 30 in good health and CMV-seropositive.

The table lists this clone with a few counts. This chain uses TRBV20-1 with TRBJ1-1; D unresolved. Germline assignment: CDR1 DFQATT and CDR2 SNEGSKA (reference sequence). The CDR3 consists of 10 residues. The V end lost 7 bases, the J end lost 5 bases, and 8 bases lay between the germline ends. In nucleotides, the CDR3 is TGCAGTGTCTCACCGACTGAAGCTTTCTTT. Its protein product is CSVSPTEAFF.

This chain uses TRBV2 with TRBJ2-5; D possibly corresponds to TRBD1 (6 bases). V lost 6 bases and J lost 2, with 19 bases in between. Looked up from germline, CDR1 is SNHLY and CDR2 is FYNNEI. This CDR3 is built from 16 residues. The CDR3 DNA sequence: TGTGCCAGCAGCGCTCAGTCAGGACAGAGTCAAGAGACCCAGTACTTC. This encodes CASSAQSGQSQETQYF.

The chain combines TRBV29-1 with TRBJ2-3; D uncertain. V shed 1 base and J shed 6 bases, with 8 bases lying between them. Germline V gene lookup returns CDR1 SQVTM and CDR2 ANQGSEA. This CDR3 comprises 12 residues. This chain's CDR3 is CSVEARRDTQYF. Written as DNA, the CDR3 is TGCAGCGTTGAAGCCAGGCGGGATACGCAGTATTTT.

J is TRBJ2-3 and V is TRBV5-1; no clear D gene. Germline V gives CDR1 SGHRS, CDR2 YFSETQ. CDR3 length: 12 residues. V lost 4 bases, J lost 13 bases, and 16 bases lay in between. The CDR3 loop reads CASSPLGGLEYF. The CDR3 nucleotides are TGCGCCAGCAGCCCGCTGGGCGGTCTGGAGTATTTT.

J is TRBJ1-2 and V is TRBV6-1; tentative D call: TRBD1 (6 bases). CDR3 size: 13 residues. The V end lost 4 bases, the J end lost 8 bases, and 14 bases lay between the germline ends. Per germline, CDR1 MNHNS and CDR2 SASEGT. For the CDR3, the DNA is TGTGCCAGCAGTGCAACAGGGTGGGAAGGCTACACCTTC. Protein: CASSATGWEGYTF.

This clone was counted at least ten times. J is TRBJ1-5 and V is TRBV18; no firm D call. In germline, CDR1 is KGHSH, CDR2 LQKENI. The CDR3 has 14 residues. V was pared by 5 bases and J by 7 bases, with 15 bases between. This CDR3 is CASSFESVSQPQHF. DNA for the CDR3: TGTGCCAGCTCATTCGAATCAGTGTCCCAGCCCCAGCATTTT.

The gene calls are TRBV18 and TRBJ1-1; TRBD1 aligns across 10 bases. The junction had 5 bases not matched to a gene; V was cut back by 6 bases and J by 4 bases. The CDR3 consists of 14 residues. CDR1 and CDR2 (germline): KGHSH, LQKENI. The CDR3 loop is CASSNGQGGTEAFF. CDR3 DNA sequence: TGTGCCAGCTCGAACGGACAGGGGGGCACTGAAGCTTTCTTT.

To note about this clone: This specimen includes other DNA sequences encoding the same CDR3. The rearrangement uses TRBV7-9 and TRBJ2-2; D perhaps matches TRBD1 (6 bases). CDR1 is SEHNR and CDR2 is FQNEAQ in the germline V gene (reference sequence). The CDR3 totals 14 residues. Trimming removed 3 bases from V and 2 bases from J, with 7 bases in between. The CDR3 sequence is CASSLGANTGELFF. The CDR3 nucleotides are TGTGCCAGCAGCTTGGGGGCCAACACCGGGGAGCTGTTTTTT.

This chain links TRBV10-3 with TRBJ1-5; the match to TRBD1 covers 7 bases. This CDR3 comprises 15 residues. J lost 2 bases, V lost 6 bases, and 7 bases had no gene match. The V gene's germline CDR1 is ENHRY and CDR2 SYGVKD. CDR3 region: CAISKQGKGNQPQHF. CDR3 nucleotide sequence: TGTGCCATCAGCAAACAGGGGAAGGGCAATCAGCCCCAGCATTTT.

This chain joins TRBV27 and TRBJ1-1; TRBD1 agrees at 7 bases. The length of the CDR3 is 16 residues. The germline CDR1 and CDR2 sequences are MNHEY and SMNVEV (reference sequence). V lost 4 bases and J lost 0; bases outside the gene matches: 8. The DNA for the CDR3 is TGTGCCAGCAGTTACGGAGGGGGCTTCATGAACACTGAAGCTTTCTTT. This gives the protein CASSYGGGFMNTEAFF.

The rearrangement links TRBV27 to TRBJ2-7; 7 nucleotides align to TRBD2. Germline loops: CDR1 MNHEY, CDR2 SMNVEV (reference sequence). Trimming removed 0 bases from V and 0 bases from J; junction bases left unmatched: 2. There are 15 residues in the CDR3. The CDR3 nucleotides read TGTGCCAGCAGTTTATCTAGCGGGCCCTCCTACGAGCAGTACTTC. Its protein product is CASSLSSGPSYEQYF.

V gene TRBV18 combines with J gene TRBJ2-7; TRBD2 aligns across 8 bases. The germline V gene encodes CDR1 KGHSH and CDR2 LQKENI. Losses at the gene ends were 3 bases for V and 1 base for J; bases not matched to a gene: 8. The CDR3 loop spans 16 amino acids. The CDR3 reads CASSPQTTSVSYEQYF. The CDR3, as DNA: TGTGCCAGCTCACCCCAAACGACTAGCGTGTCCTACGAGCAGTACTTC. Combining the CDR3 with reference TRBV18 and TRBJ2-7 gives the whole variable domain NAGVMQNPRHLVRRRGQEARLRCSPMKGHSHVYWYRQLPEEGLKFMVYLQKENIIDESGMPKERFSAEFPKEGPSILRIQQVVRGDSAAYFCASSPQTTSVSYEQYFGPGTRLTVT.

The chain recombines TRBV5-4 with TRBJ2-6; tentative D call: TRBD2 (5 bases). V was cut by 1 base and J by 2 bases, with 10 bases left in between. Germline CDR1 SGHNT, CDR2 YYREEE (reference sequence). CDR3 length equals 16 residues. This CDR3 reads CASSLNLATGANVLTF. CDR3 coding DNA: TGTGCCAGCAGCTTGAATCTAGCCACTGGGGCCAACGTCCTGACTTTC.

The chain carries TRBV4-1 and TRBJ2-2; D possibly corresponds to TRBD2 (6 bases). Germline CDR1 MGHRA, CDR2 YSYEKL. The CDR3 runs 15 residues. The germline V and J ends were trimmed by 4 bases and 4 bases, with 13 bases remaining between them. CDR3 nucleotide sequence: TGCGCCAGCAGCCCCAGGGACTCGCTCACCGGGGAGCTGTTTTTT. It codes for CASSPRDSLTGELFF.

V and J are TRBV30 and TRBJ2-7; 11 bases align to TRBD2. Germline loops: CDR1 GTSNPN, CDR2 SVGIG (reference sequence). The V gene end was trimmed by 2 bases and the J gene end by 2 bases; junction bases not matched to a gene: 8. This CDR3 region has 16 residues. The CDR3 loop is CAWSTGTSGRAYEQYF. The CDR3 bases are TGTGCCTGGAGTACCGGGACTAGCGGAAGAGCCTACGAGCAGTACTTC.